The source of this T cell receptor beta chain is a study of patients and donors after allogeneic stem cell transplantation. Each CDR3 protein is one row after TCRdb ran MiXCR on the RT-PCR reads. This table has roughly 960,000 distinct CDR3 sequences, 15% to 20% appearing once. CDR1 is MNHNS, CDR2 SASEGT, per germline. Deletions cut 5 bases from V and 7 bases from J, with 17 bases between. The CDR3 has 14 residues. The rearrangement uses TRBV6-1 and TRBJ1-1; D not certain. Sample: blood, either unsorted or a sorted T cell fraction (not recorded which). The TCR sequence derives from a human donor who was either an allogeneic HSCT recipient or a stem cell or donor lymphocyte infusion donor (not recorded which). It is not recorded whose cells these are; they may come from a transplant donor. CDR3 in amino acids: CASSTPSAIVEAFF. The CDR3 nucleotides read TGTGCCAGCAGTACTCCCAGTGCCATAGTTGAAGCTTTCTTT.